The T cell receptor beta chain described here comes from a study of graft-versus-host responses after intestinal transplantation. With respect to this clone: Its specificity is unknown.

Only in-frame clones appear in the TCRdb table, and some are missing; sequencing was by immunoSEQ multiplex PCR. Found here are around 100,000 clones, roughly 87% of them singletons; the top ten hold around 0.86%. The receptor comes from a human donor who was the organ donor for an intestinal transplant. The sample here was unstimulated CD4+ T cells sorted from spleen or lymph node cells, taken before transplant.

The CDR3 reads CAGTLRDRTDTQYF. CDR3 sequence (DNA): TGTGCCGGCACTCTCAGGGATAGAACAGATACGCAGTATTTT. The chain couples TRBV30 to TRBJ2-3; the D gene is possibly TRBD1 (5 bases). Trimming stripped 8 bases from V and 3 bases from J, with 18 bases between. Per germline, CDR1 GTSNPN and CDR2 SVGIG (reference sequence). The CDR3 covers 14 residues.